These 18 T cell receptor beta chains were all obtained from the same sample, sequenced in a study of blood T cell repertoires in COVID-19 (TCRdb year 2020). Libraries came from the immunoSEQ multiplex PCR assay. What TCRdb holds here is the immuneACCESS table cut down to in-frame rearrangements. Part of the clones is not present; checked against another copy, under half of the missing clones reflect an unresolved V gene, and the others are unexplained. A total of 110,000 or so clones appear in this sample, around 87% of them only once. Of the sample, more than 2% is held by the ten largest clones. The source material was peripheral blood. The receptors here all came from a woman in her forties or fifties with acute or convalescent COVID-19.

The chain combines TRBV5-1 with TRBJ1-3; 9 bases map to TRBD1. V shed 3 bases and J 8 bases; nucleotides not matched to a gene: 3. In germline, CDR1 is SGHRS, CDR2 YFSETQ. The CDR3 extends over 13 amino acids. The CDR3 sequence is CASSSGQGDTIYF. CDR3 DNA sequence: TGCGCCAGCAGCTCGGGACAGGGAGACACCATATATTTT.

The chain employs TRBV29-1 and TRBJ1-2, with D possibly matching TRBD1 (5 bases). V lost 8 bases to trimming and J lost 2 bases, with 12 bases between them. CDR1 is SQVTM, CDR2 ANQGSEA, per germline. The CDR3 spans 12 residues. CDR3 sequence reads: CSTASGNYGYTF. Here the CDR3 DNA reads TGCAGCACTGCCTCAGGGAACTATGGCTACACCTTC.

This clone was picked up a small number of times. Other DNA sequences in the same sample also yield this CDR3. The chain carries TRBV4-3 and TRBJ1-5; D not resolved. V lost 0 bases and J 0 bases, leaving 9 bases between the germline ends. Looked up from germline, CDR1 is LGHNA and CDR2 is YSLEER. This CDR3 contains 16 residues. This CDR3 is CASSQEAGYSNQPQHF. The CDR3 DNA reads as TGCGCCAGCAGCCAAGAGGCGGGGTATAGCAATCAGCCCCAGCATTTT.

The V and J genes are TRBV7-2 and TRBJ2-5, with unresolved D. V was trimmed by 2 bases and J by 0 bases, leaving 7 bases between them. Germline lookup yields CDR1 SGHTA and CDR2 FQGNSA. The length of the CDR3 is 14 residues. CDR3 amino acids: CASSLMTDQETQYF. In DNA, the CDR3 is TGTGCCAGCAGCTTAATGACTGACCAAGAGACCCAGTACTTC.

The chain employs TRBV4-3 and TRBJ2-2; D uncertain. The CDR3 is 15 amino acids. In germline, CDR1 is LGHNA, CDR2 YSLEER. Trimming took off 0 bases at V and 1 base at J, with 6 bases between the two ends. CDR3 in DNA: TGCGCCAGCAGCCAAGATCAAAAGAACACCGGGGAGCTGTTTTTT. Protein: CASSQDQKNTGELFF.

The V gene is TRBV19, the J gene TRBJ1-5; D is unresolved. This CDR3 is 17 amino acids long. Per the germline V gene, CDR1 is LNHDA and CDR2 is SQIVND (reference sequence). Trimming left V 5 bases short and J 0 bases short, with 17 bases between. DNA of the CDR3: TGTGCCAGTAGTCTTTTCGACAACGGGATTAGCAATCAGCCCCAGCATTTT. This translates into CASSLFDNGISNQPQHF.

This CDR3 is CASSEAEGVSYEQYF. The CDR3 bases are TGTGCCAGCAGTGAAGCAGAGGGGGTAAGCTACGAGCAGTACTTC. The chain recombines TRBV6-1 with TRBJ2-7; TRBD1 is a possible D gene (6 bases). The V gene lost 0 bases and the J gene lost 3 bases, with 12 bases spanning the gap. Germline values: CDR1 MNHNS, CDR2 SASEGT. CDR3 length: 15 residues.

The J gene is TRBJ1-2, the V gene TRBV24-1; 10 bases agree with TRBD1. Unmatched junction bases numbered 5, after V lost 8 bases and J lost 6 bases. The germline gives CDR1 KGHDR, CDR2 SFDVKD. The CDR3 is 13 amino acids. The CDR3 bases are TGTGCCACCACTTCGGACAGGGGGGATGGCTACACCTTC. It yields the protein CATTSDRGDGYTF.

The chain has TRBV18 and TRBJ1-2; 7 nucleotides match TRBD1. CDR3 length equals 17 residues. V lost 6 bases, J lost 3 bases, and 16 bases stayed unmatched. Germline assignment: CDR1 KGHSH and CDR2 LQKENI. The CDR3 DNA reads as TGTGCCAGCTCGATGGGACAGCCTGACTTGGCTCACTATGGCTACACCTTC. Its protein product is CASSMGQPDLAHYGYTF.

The CDR3 loop is CASSPPGRNYGYTF. CDR3 nucleotide sequence: TGTGCCAGCTCACCACCGGGCAGGAACTATGGCTACACCTTC. The V gene is TRBV18, the J gene TRBJ1-2; D unresolved. V was shortened by 0 bases and J by 2 bases, with 7 bases between the two germline ends. The CDR3 sequence is 14 residues long. Germline CDR1 is KGHSH and CDR2 is LQKENI.

The rearrangement links TRBV6-2 or TRBV6-3 to TRBJ2-1, with D possibly matching TRBD2 (6 bases). V lost 5 bases, J lost 7 bases, and 15 bases lay in between. CDR1 is MNHEY, CDR2 SVGEGT, per germline. The CDR3 contains 14 residues. The CDR3 sequence: CASSESGTLNEQFF. The CDR3, as DNA: TGTGCCAGCAGTGAGTCTGGGACTCTGAATGAGCAGTTCTTC.

This clone was picked up one time. The rearrangement links TRBV3-1 (or the pseudogene TRBV3-2) to TRBJ2-7; 9 nucleotides match TRBD2. V was clipped by 5 bases and J by 4 bases; unmatched bases: 6. This CDR3 is 14 amino acids long. CDR1 and CDR2 from the germline V gene are LGHDT and YNNKEL (reference sequence). This chain's CDR3 is CASSVERGAYEQYF. CDR3 nucleotide sequence: TGTGCCAGCAGCGTCGAGCGGGGGGCATACGAGCAGTACTTC.

This chain's CDR3 is CASSLQGTRVMNEQFF. The CDR3 nucleotides are TGTGCCAGCAGCTTACAGGGGACAAGGGTTATGAATGAGCAGTTCTTC. The J gene is TRBJ2-1, the V gene TRBV11-2, with D tentatively TRBD1 (6 bases). Germline CDR1 and CDR2: SGHAT and FQNNGV. The CDR3 runs 16 residues. With 2 bases removed from V and 7 bases from J, the gap between germline ends came to 18 bases. Looking up the rest from reference TRBV11-2 and TRBJ2-1 gives the full variable domain: EAGVAQSPRYKIIEKRQSVAFWCNPISGHATLYWYQQILGQGPKLLIQFQNNGVVDDSQLPKDRFSAERLKGVDSTLKIQPAKLEDSAVYLCASSLQGTRVMNEQFFGPGTRLTVL.

This chain connects TRBV5-1 to TRBJ2-3; 7 bases are a match to TRBD2. In germline, CDR1 is SGHRS, CDR2 YFSETQ. The CDR3 has 16 amino acids. Trimming at V came to 0 bases and at J to 0 bases, leaving 4 bases not matched to a gene. CDR3 nucleotide sequence: TGCGCCAGCAGCTTGGTCAGCGGGACTAGCACAGATACGCAGTATTTT. Protein product: CASSLVSGTSTDTQYF.

CDR3 sequence: CASSFRVAGTYEQYF. Written as DNA, the CDR3 is TGTGCCAGCAGTTTCCGGGTAGCGGGTACCTACGAGCAGTACTTC. The chain has TRBV27 and TRBJ2-7, with 7 bases lining up with TRBD2. Trimming removed 3 bases from V and 2 bases from J; junction bases left unmatched: 7. CDR3 length: 15 residues. Looked up from germline, CDR1 is MNHEY and CDR2 is SMNVEV (reference sequence).

The V gene is TRBV6-5, the J gene TRBJ2-7; 9 nucleotides line up with TRBD1. J gave up 5 bases and V 3 bases, and 11 bases lay outside the gene matches. The germline V gene encodes CDR1 MNHEY and CDR2 SVGAGI. CDR3 length: 16 residues. CDR3 amino acids: CASSYGDRASRDEQYF. The DNA of the CDR3 is TGTGCCAGCAGTTATGGGGACAGGGCCTCGAGGGACGAGCAGTACTTC.

V gene TRBV10-3 combines with J gene TRBJ2-7; maybe TRBD1 (6 bases). The CDR3 spans 14 residues. Germline CDR1 ENHRY, CDR2 SYGVKD. Deletions cut 0 bases from V and 3 bases from J, with 9 bases between. The CDR3 sequence: CAISESGALYEQYF. CDR3 in DNA: TGTGCCATCAGTGAGTCGGGGGCCCTCTACGAGCAGTACTTC.

The chain joins TRBV7-2 to TRBJ2-1; no clear D. This CDR3 is built from 15 residues. The V end was cut by 5 bases, the J end by 3 bases, with 14 bases between. The V gene's germline CDR1 is SGHTA and CDR2 FQGNSA. The CDR3 loop is CASSLGPGLYNEQFF. Written as DNA, the CDR3 is TGTGCCAGCAGCCTTGGGCCCGGCCTCTACAATGAGCAGTTCTTC.